This paragraph covers one TCR beta chain sequence. The target antigen is unknown. This record comes from a study of regulatory dendritic cells for organ transplantation. Overall study results and limits: Naive CD4+ and CD8+ repertoires were highly diverse; memory CD8+ was most oligoclonal.

The V gene's germline CDR1 is SGHDT and CDR2 YYEEEE. V lost 4 bases, J lost 14 bases, and 11 bases stayed unmatched. This CDR3 is 14 amino acids long. Profiling relied on immunoSEQ multiplex PCR, and the TCRdb table lists in-frame clones only, not all of them. Among 12,000 or so clones listed, less than 70% were seen once. CFSE-labeled sorted T cells met regulatory or mature dendritic cells for approximately 5 days. The V gene is TRBV5-6, the J gene TRBJ1-6; the match to TRBD1 covers 8 bases. This clonotype originated in a human donor in good health. The sample consisted of naive CD8+ T cells from blood cultured with dendritic cells. Indicated subset: CD45RA+ naive T cells. CDR3 nucleotides: TGTGCCAGCAGCCAGGGACAGGCAGTGTTCACCCTCCACTTT. Translated: CASSQGQAVFTLHF.